The 24 T cell receptor beta chains reported below all come from one sample, sequenced in a study of cytomegalovirus exposure and HLA in healthy donors. Profiled with immunoSEQ multiplex PCR; TCRdb holds only in-frame clones, not every one. The sample lists 70,000 to 75,000 clones; just under 95% were seen once. The sequenced material came from PBMCs. Source of these receptors: a man between 18 and 35 years old in good health and CMV-seropositive.

J is TRBJ1-4 and V is TRBV27, with a tentative D call TRBD1 (5 bases). V lost 4 bases, J lost 10 bases, and 22 bases lay in between. Germline V lookup: CDR1 MNHEY, CDR2 SMNVEV (reference sequence). This CDR3 spans 16 amino acids. CDR3 loop: CASSSPTAGELGKLFF. CDR3 bases: TGTGCCAGCAGTTCGCCGACCGCGGGGGAACTCGGAAAACTGTTTTTT.

The chain joins TRBV4-1 to TRBJ2-1; 14 positions match TRBD2. CDR1 is MGHRA and CDR2 is YSYEKL in the germline V gene. After removal of 4 bases from V and 3 bases from J, the junction contained 2 bases not matched to a gene. CDR3 length equals 16 residues. CDR3 amino acids: CASSPTSGRDYNEQFF. The CDR3 DNA follows: TGCGCCAGCAGCCCGACTAGCGGGAGGGACTACAATGAGCAGTTCTTC.

The chain couples TRBV9 to TRBJ1-3, with a weak D call TRBD1 (5 bases). This CDR3 is built from 15 residues. Germline V lookup: CDR1 SGDLS, CDR2 YYNGEE. V lost 1 base, J lost 7 bases, and 15 bases lay in between. CDR3 DNA sequence: TGTGCCAGCAGCGTACTCGGGGGACTGGCGAACACCATATATTTT. Amino acids: CASSVLGGLANTIYF.

This clone occurred once. The CDR3 sequence: CASSLGQFRNTIYF. The DNA of the CDR3 is TGTGCCAGCAGCTTGGGACAGTTCCGAAACACCATATATTTT. The J gene is TRBJ1-3, the V gene TRBV5-6; a weak D match, TRBD1 (5 bases). From germline, CDR1 is SGHDT and CDR2 YYEEEE. There are 14 residues in the CDR3. The germline V and J ends were trimmed by 0 bases and 5 bases, with 9 bases remaining between them.

The genes are TRBV7-2 and TRBJ2-5, with D tentatively TRBD1 (6 bases). Germline CDR1 and CDR2: SGHTA and FQGNSA. The CDR3 totals 14 residues. V was shortened by 1 base and J by 3 bases, with 9 bases between the two germline ends. The CDR3 DNA reads TGTGCCAGCAGCTTAGGGGCAGGGGAAGAGACCCAGTACTTC. It yields the protein CASSLGAGEETQYF.

The rearrangement uses TRBV9 and TRBJ1-2; D ambiguous. The CDR3 is 12 residues long. The germline V gene has CDR1 SGDLS and CDR2 YYNGEE. V was cut by 9 bases and J by 6 bases, with 15 bases left in between. CDR3 sequence: CATGREGDGYTF. As DNA, the CDR3 is TGTGCCACTGGAAGGGAGGGCGATGGCTACACCTTC.

The DNA for the CDR3 is TGTGCCAGCAGGTTACTAGCGGACTCCTACAATGAGCAGTTCTTC. Amino acids: CASRLLADSYNEQFF. The chain links TRBV11-2 to TRBJ2-1, with 8 bases lining up with TRBD2. The CDR3 is 15 amino acids. With 6 bases clipped from V and 0 bases from J, the junction kept 4 bases outside the gene matches. Germline CDR1 reads SGHAT; CDR2 reads FQNNGV.

The V call is TRBV29-1, the J call TRBJ2-5; possible D gene TRBD2, 6 bases. Germline lookup yields CDR1 SQVTM and CDR2 ANQGSEA. The V and J ends lost 3 bases and 5 bases respectively, with 10 bases between them. The CDR3 is made up of 12 amino acids. The CDR3 region is CSVDEGRETQYF. In nucleotides, the CDR3 is TGCAGCGTTGATGAGGGGAGGGAGACCCAGTACTTC. Full variable domain (missing parts from reference TRBV29-1 and TRBJ2-5): SAVISQKPSRDICQRGTSLTIQCQVDSQVTMMFWYRQQPGQSLTLIATANQGSEATYESGFVIDKFPISRPNLTFSTLTVSNMSPEDSSIYLCSVDEGRETQYFGPGTRLLVL.

The gene calls are TRBV6-1 and TRBJ1-5; 7 bases match TRBD1. Germline loops: CDR1 MNHNS, CDR2 SASEGT. This CDR3 region has 12 residues. J gave up 5 bases and V 8 bases, and 3 bases lay outside the gene matches. CDR3 residues: CASLTGDQPQHF. Here the CDR3 DNA reads TGTGCCAGCTTAACAGGGGATCAGCCCCAGCATTTT.

The gene calls are TRBV6-1 and TRBJ1-4; tentative D call: TRBD1 (5 bases). The CDR3 has 12 residues. Trimming shortened V by 2 bases and J by 7 bases, and 5 bases separated the two germline ends. Germline CDR1 is MNHNS and CDR2 is SASEGT. Here the CDR3 DNA reads TGTGCCAGCAGTGAAAGGGGTGAAAAACTGTTTTTT. This gives the protein CASSERGEKLFF.

As to this clone: Other DNA sequences from this sample encode an identical CDR3 as well. This rearrangement joins TRBV9 to TRBJ2-3, with TRBD2 matching 8 bases. J lost 1 base, V lost 0 bases, and 1 base had no gene match. Looked up from germline, CDR1 is SGDLS and CDR2 is YYNGEE. This CDR3 comprises 15 residues. The CDR3 protein is CASSVAAGGTDTQYF. The CDR3 DNA reads TGTGCCAGCAGCGTAGCAGCGGGAGGCACAGATACGCAGTATTTT.

This rearrangement joins TRBV18 to TRBJ2-1, with 7 bases aligning to TRBD2. The CDR3 contains 15 residues. Germline assignment: CDR1 KGHSH and CDR2 LQKENI. V gave up 1 base and J gave up 1 base; unmatched junction bases: 1. CDR3 in DNA: TGTGCCAGCTCACCACGGGGGGGTTCCTACAATGAGCAGTTCTTC. Protein product: CASSPRGGSYNEQFF.

The V and J genes are TRBV15 and TRBJ1-5; D perhaps matches TRBD1 (5 bases). CDR1 and CDR2 from the germline V gene are LNHNV and YYDKDF (reference sequence). The CDR3 extends over 15 amino acids. V shed 0 bases and J shed 5 bases, with 11 bases lying between them. The CDR3 protein is CATSRDLGVDQPQHF. The CDR3 DNA follows: TGTGCCACCAGCAGAGATCTAGGGGTCGATCAGCCCCAGCATTTT.

The J gene is TRBJ2-7, the V gene TRBV28; maybe TRBD2 (6 bases). The CDR3 covers 15 residues. Per the germline V gene, CDR1 is MDHEN and CDR2 is SYDVKM. The germline V and J ends were trimmed by 1 base and 2 bases, with 12 bases remaining between them. DNA of the CDR3: TGTGCCAGCAGTTTATATAGGACGGGAGCCTACGAGCAGTACTTC. The encoded protein is CASSLYRTGAYEQYF.

The V and J genes are TRBV9 and TRBJ1-3; weak D call: TRBD1 (5 bases). V lost 0 bases and J 4 bases, leaving 14 bases between the germline ends. CDR3 length: 16 amino acids. CDR1 and CDR2 from the germline V gene are SGDLS and YYNGEE. The chain's CDR3 is CASSVGGRVAGNTIYF. In nucleotides, the CDR3 is TGTGCCAGCAGCGTAGGGGGCAGGGTAGCCGGAAACACCATATATTTT. Supplemented by reference TRBV9 and TRBJ1-3, the full variable domain reads DSGVTQTPKHLITATGQRVTLRCSPRSGDLSVYWYQQSLDQGLQFLIQYYNGEERAKGNILERFSAQQFPDLHSELNLSSLELGDSALYFCASSVGGRVAGNTIYFGEGSWLTVV.

V gene TRBV6-1 combines with J gene TRBJ2-3, with 9 bases fitting TRBD1. From germline, CDR1 is MNHNS and CDR2 SASEGT. V was pared by 2 bases and J by 1 base, with 7 bases of the junction left unmatched. The CDR3 is made up of 17 amino acids. In DNA, the CDR3 is TGTGCCAGCAGTGAATATACCGGGACAGGGCGCACAGATACGCAGTATTTT. Its protein product is CASSEYTGTGRTDTQYF.

Here the CDR3 DNA reads TGTGCCAGCACAGGGACTAGCGGGAGGGGCAATGAGCAGTTCTTC. Protein product: CASTGTSGRGNEQFF. The gene calls are TRBV2 and TRBJ2-1; 16 bases map to TRBD2. In germline, CDR1 is SNHLY, CDR2 FYNNEI. Germline trimming cut 7 bases from V and 6 bases from J; bases unmatched to any gene: 3. The CDR3 spans 15 residues.

The chain carries TRBV28 and TRBJ2-1, with 13 bases identical to TRBD2. Germline CDR1 reads MDHEN; CDR2 reads SYDVKM. The CDR3 contains 18 residues. Trimming took 5 bases from V and 7 from J; bases not matched to a gene: 14. CDR3 nucleotides: TGTGCCAGCAGTAGACAACCGGGGACTAGCGGGAACCGAAATGAGCAGTTCTTC. It yields the protein CASSRQPGTSGNRNEQFF. The full variable domain, its missing parts supplied by reference TRBV28 and TRBJ2-1, is DVKVTQSSRYLVKRTGEKVFLECVQDMDHENMFWYRQDPGLGLRLIYFSYDVKMKEKGDIPEGYSVSREKKERFSLILESASTNQTSMYLCASSRQPGTSGNRNEQFFGPGTRLTVL.

The chain joins TRBV27 to TRBJ1-4, with no clear D. V shed 4 bases and J shed 5 bases, with 14 bases lying between them. This CDR3 is built from 15 residues. Germline V gene data show CDR1 as MNHEY and CDR2 as SMNVEV (reference sequence). CDR3 DNA: TGTGCCAGCAGTTCCAACAGAGCCTTAAATGAAAAACTGTTTTTT. Amino acids: CASSSNRALNEKLFF.

The V call is TRBV5-1, the J call TRBJ2-3, with a weak D call TRBD1 (5 bases). Germline V gene lookup returns CDR1 SGHRS and CDR2 YFSETQ. V lost 1 base, J lost 3 bases, and 12 bases lay in between. This CDR3 is 15 amino acids long. CDR3 DNA sequence: TGCGCCAGCAGCTTGATAAGGGGTCAGACAGATACGCAGTATTTT. Translating it yields CASSLIRGQTDTQYF. Filled out from reference TRBV5-1 and TRBJ2-3, the complete variable domain reads KAGVTQTPRYLIKTRGQQVTLSCSPISGHRSVSWYQQTPGQGLQFLFEYFSETQRNKGNFPGRFSGRQFSNSRSEMNVSTLELGDSALYLCASSLIRGQTDTQYFGPGTRLTVL.

The chain links TRBV5-1 to TRBJ2-3; TRBD1 might be the D (5 bases). Germline-derived CDR1 and CDR2 are SGHRS and YFSETQ. The V and J ends lost 0 bases and 3 bases respectively, with 11 bases between them. The CDR3 runs 15 residues. The CDR3 DNA sequence: TGCGCCAGCAGCTTGGTAACAGGAGAGACAGATACGCAGTATTTT. Translated: CASSLVTGETDTQYF.

This clone was counted a single time. The V gene is TRBV20-1, the J gene TRBJ1-2; D is uncertain. The CDR3 runs to 10 residues. Germline assignment: CDR1 DFQATT and CDR2 SNEGSKA (reference sequence). V lost 1 base, J lost 6 bases, and 3 bases lay in between. The CDR3 nucleotides read TGCAGTGCTAGAGTAGATGGCTACACCTTC. Translation gives CSARVDGYTF.

The rearrangement uses TRBV7-3 and TRBJ1-2; TRBD1 matches at 8 bases. Trimming at V came to 7 bases and at J to 8 bases, leaving 15 bases not matched to a gene. CDR3 length equals 15 residues. CDR1 SGHTA and CDR2 FQGTGA come from the germline V gene. The CDR3 sequence: CASTYPDRAAQGYTF. The CDR3 DNA reads as TGTGCCAGCACCTATCCGGACAGGGCGGCGCAGGGCTACACCTTC.

This clone was picked up one time. The genes are TRBV6-6 and TRBJ2-1; TRBD2 matches at 7 bases. The CDR3 runs to 16 residues. Germline lookup yields CDR1 MNHNY and CDR2 SVGAGI (reference sequence). V gave up 0 bases and J gave up 0 bases; unmatched junction bases: 2. The CDR3 sequence: CASSYSLADSYNEQFF. The CDR3 DNA sequence: TGTGCCAGCAGTTACTCGCTAGCGGACTCCTACAATGAGCAGTTCTTC.